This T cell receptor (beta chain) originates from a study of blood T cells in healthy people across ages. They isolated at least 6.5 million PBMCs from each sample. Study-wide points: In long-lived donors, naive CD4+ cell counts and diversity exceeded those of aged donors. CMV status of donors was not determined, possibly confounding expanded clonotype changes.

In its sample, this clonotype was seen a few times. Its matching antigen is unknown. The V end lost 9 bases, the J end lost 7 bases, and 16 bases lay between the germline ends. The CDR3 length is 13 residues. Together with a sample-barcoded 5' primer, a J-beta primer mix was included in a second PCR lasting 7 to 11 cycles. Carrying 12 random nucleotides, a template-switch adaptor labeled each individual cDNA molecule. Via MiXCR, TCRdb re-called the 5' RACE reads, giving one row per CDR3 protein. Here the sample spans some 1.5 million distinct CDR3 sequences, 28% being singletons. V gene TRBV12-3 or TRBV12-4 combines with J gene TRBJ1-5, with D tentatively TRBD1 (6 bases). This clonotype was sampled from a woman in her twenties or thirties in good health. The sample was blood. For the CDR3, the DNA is TGTGCCAGTAAGGGGGGCCCGGGCCAGCCCCAGCATTTT. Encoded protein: CASKGGPGQPQHF.